This T cell receptor beta chain was observed in a study of cytomegalovirus exposure and HLA in healthy donors. Study-wide results and caveats: TCR beta V- and J-gene trimming, according to a later analysis, was linked to a missense DCLRE1C variant. Earlier analysis found most TCR beta V segments productive about 90% or about 30% of the time.

The PCR employed 60 Vbeta primers together with 13 Jbeta primers. The protocol was immunoSEQ multiplex PCR, while the TCRdb copy is restricted to in-frame clones and leaves out a portion. The table records roughly 110,000 clones, 70% of them present only once. About this clone: Antigen: not known.

Healthy bone marrow donors made up the cohort. These donors counted as nominally healthy when sampled, but unrecorded immune exposures were likely. Sample: PBMCs. This TCR came from a man aged 30 to 39 in good health and CMV-seropositive.

In DNA form, the CDR3 reads TGTGCCAGCTCACCACCTTCCCAGGGGAGTAATGAAAAACTGTTTTTT. Protein: CASSPPSQGSNEKLFF. The rearrangement links TRBV18 to TRBJ1-4, with D tentatively TRBD1 (6 bases). This CDR3 comprises 16 residues. V shed 0 bases and J shed 4 bases, with 12 bases lying between them. The germline V gene encodes CDR1 KGHSH and CDR2 LQKENI.